Shown below are 16 T cell receptor beta chains from a single sample sequenced in a study of T-cell reconstitution after alpha-beta-depleted transplantation in children. TCRbeta library preparation incorporated unique molecular identifiers. TCRdb independently ran MiXCR on the PCR reads; one entry per CDR3 protein. The profile shows hundreds of thousands of distinct CDR3 sequences, about an eighth of them singletons. The material sequenced was PBMCs, taken before TCRalphabeta/CD19-depleted stem cell transplant. All receptors come from a girl aged 2 to 9 with congenital amegakaryocytic thrombocytopenia, due to receive a stem cell transplant.

This clonotype showed up many times. The rearrangement joins TRBV20-1 to TRBJ1-1; D may be TRBD1 (6 bases). The CDR3 spans 12 residues. CDR1 is DFQATT, CDR2 SNEGSKA, per germline (reference sequence). The chain's CDR3 is CLYRGGHREAFF. The DNA of the CDR3 is TGCCTATACCGTGGGGGGCACCGAGAAGCTTTCTTT.

The table lists this clonotype with many counts. This chain's CDR3 is CASSLYLAGGTSTDTQYF. The CDR3, as DNA: TGCGCCAGCAGCCTCTATCTGGCGGGAGGGACTAGCACAGATACGCAGTATTTT. V gene TRBV5-1 combines with J gene TRBJ2-3; 9 bases are shared with TRBD2. The germline V gene encodes CDR1 SGHRS and CDR2 YFSETQ. Trimming at V came to 4 bases and at J to 0 bases, leaving 12 bases not matched to a gene. The CDR3 is made up of 18 amino acids.

This clonotype was seen many times. The CDR3 DNA sequence: TGTGCCAGCAGTTTTGGAGGGGCTCCCTACAATGAGCAGTTCTTC. It specifies CASSFGGAPYNEQFF. The rearrangement uses TRBV28 and TRBJ2-1; D may be TRBD2 (6 bases). Germline assignment: CDR1 MDHEN and CDR2 SYDVKM. The CDR3 covers 15 residues. Trimming stripped 3 bases from V and 2 bases from J, with 11 bases between.

The chain combines TRBV28 with TRBJ2-1; 8 positions match TRBD2. Per germline, CDR1 MDHEN and CDR2 SYDVKM. The CDR3 runs 14 residues. Trimming removed 3 bases from V and 9 bases from J; junction bases left unmatched: 7. DNA for the CDR3: TGTGCCAGCAGTTTGCGCGGGAGGTCCGGTGAGCAGTTCTTC. Its translation is CASSLRGRSGEQFF.

The table lists this clonotype with many counts. The chain employs TRBV10-3 and TRBJ2-1; TRBD2 matches at 11 bases. With V trimmed by 4 bases and J by 3 bases, 2 bases remained unmatched. The CDR3 has 15 amino acids. Germline V lookup: CDR1 ENHRY, CDR2 SYGVKD. The CDR3 is CAISAGTSGYNEQFF. In DNA form, the CDR3 reads TGTGCCATCAGTGCGGGGACTAGCGGCTACAATGAGCAGTTCTTC.

V is TRBV12-3 or TRBV12-4 and J is TRBJ1-5; 10 bases are a match to TRBD1. Trimming took 6 bases from V and 5 from J; bases not matched to a gene: 7. The CDR3 is 15 residues long. The CDR3 spells CASSRTGTGDQPQHF. Here the CDR3 DNA reads TGTGCCAGCAGCCGAACCGGGACAGGGGATCAGCCCCAGCATTTT.

This chain uses TRBV5-5 with TRBJ1-1; unclear D gene. V shed 2 bases and J shed 11 bases, with 19 bases lying between them. Germline V CDR1 and CDR2: SGHKS, YYEKEE (reference sequence). This CDR3 comprises 14 residues. CDR3: CASSFSERASSAFF. CDR3 coding DNA: TGTGCCAGCAGCTTCAGTGAAAGGGCGAGTTCGGCTTTCTTT.

The V call is TRBV11-2, the J call TRBJ2-3; D is perhaps TRBD2 (5 bases). Trimming cost V 1 base and J 5 bases, with 19 bases left between them. Germline CDR1 is SGHAT and CDR2 is FQNNGV. This CDR3 has 17 residues. The CDR3, as DNA: TGTGCCAGCAGCTTAGTCGGGCCTCCTTCACGGGGAGATACGCAGTATTTT. Its protein product is CASSLVGPPSRGDTQYF.

This clonotype showed up many times. The J gene is TRBJ1-6, the V gene TRBV7-2; D perhaps matches TRBD1 (5 bases). Per the germline V gene, CDR1 is SGHTA and CDR2 is FQGNSA. V dropped 1 base and J dropped 12 bases, with 10 bases sitting between them. The CDR3 is 13 residues long. Written as DNA, the CDR3 is TGTGCCAGCAGCTTAGGGCCAGGGCAACCCCTCCACTTT. This codes for CASSLGPGQPLHF.

This clonotype has ten or more counts. The chain has TRBV5-1 and TRBJ1-1, with D unclear. This CDR3 comprises 13 residues. V lost 7 bases and J 1 base, leaving 11 bases between the germline ends. Germline lookup yields CDR1 SGHRS and CDR2 YFSETQ. CDR3 DNA sequence: TGCGCCAGCCAGCGGGCGCAGAACACTGAAGCTTTCTTT. As protein: CASQRAQNTEAFF.

This clonotype was observed at least ten times. This chain uses TRBV5-1 with TRBJ2-7; D remains ambiguous. Between the trimmed V and J ends, which lost 0 bases and 2 bases, there was a span of 9 bases. This CDR3 region has 14 residues. Per the germline V gene, CDR1 is SGHRS and CDR2 is YFSETQ. This CDR3 reads CASSLESSTYEQYF. Here the CDR3 DNA reads TGCGCCAGCAGCTTGGAATCGTCAACCTACGAGCAGTACTTC.

This rearrangement joins TRBV5-6 to TRBJ1-5, with D possibly being TRBD1 (5 bases). The CDR3 loop spans 14 amino acids. From germline, CDR1 is SGHDT and CDR2 YYEEEE. The V gene lost 3 bases and the J gene lost 5 bases, with 12 bases spanning the gap. The CDR3 nucleotides are TGTGCCAGCAGCTCTACGGGGGACTATCAGCCCCAGCATTTT. It yields the protein CASSSTGDYQPQHF.

This clonotype was recorded many times. V and J are TRBV7-2 and TRBJ2-7; tentative D call: TRBD1 (5 bases). The CDR3 sequence is 16 residues long. V was trimmed by 4 bases and J by 0 bases, leaving 16 bases between them. CDR1 is SGHTA and CDR2 is FQGNSA in the germline V gene. CDR3 nucleotides: TGTGCCAGCAGCTACGACAGTAACTTACTCTCCTACGAGCAGTACTTC. As protein: CASSYDSNLLSYEQYF.

This chain links TRBV12-3 or TRBV12-4 with TRBJ2-1, with a possible D match to TRBD2 (5 bases). The CDR3 loop spans 15 amino acids. V shed 3 bases and J shed 9 bases, with 18 bases lying between them. The CDR3 nucleotides read TGTGCCAGCAGTTTTCACGGGCTAGCCGAGACTGAGCAGTTCTTC. The encoded protein is CASSFHGLAETEQFF.

The genes are TRBV7-9 and TRBJ1-1, with D tentatively TRBD1 (5 bases). V was cut by 2 bases and J by 0 bases, with 16 bases left in between. This CDR3 spans 17 amino acids. Germline V gene data show CDR1 as SEHNR and CDR2 as FQNEAQ (reference sequence). The CDR3 here is CASSLLGQGALNTEAFF. The CDR3 DNA reads as TGTGCCAGCAGCTTATTAGGGCAGGGCGCTTTGAACACTGAAGCTTTCTTT.

The V and J genes are TRBV2 and TRBJ2-3; 8 bases match TRBD2. The CDR3 is 15 residues long. Trimming took 7 bases from V and 3 from J; bases not matched to a gene: 9. From germline, CDR1 is SNHLY and CDR2 FYNNEI. The CDR3: CASNLLAALTDTQYF. Here the CDR3 DNA reads TGTGCCAGCAACCTACTAGCGGCCTTGACAGATACGCAGTATTTT. Using reference TRBV2 and TRBJ2-3 for the parts outside the CDR3, the full variable domain is EPEVTQTPSHQVTQMGQEVILRCVPISNHLYFYWYRQILGQKVEFLVSFYNNEISEKSEIFDDQFSVERPDGSNFTLKIRSTKLEDSAMYFCASNLLAALTDTQYFGPGTRLTVL.